This TCR beta chain emerged from a study of T cells in Graves' hyperthyroidism and ophthalmopathy. RNA transcripts were the template for amplifying TCR beta CDR3 regions. With the HTBI primer set, the TCR CDR3 went through a first round of RT-PCR. In TCRdb, the multiplex PCR reads were re-called with MiXCR into one record per CDR3 protein. The sample includes 600,000 to 850,000 distinct CDR3 sequences, about 19% seen only once; the top ten take over 15%. Blood dates from first hyperthyroidism diagnosis, before any ophthalmopathy symptoms. In germline, CDR1 is LGHDT, CDR2 YNNKEL (reference sequence). The CDR3 contains 17 residues. With V trimmed by 1 base and J by 4 bases, 7 bases remained unmatched. This clonotype was counted many times.

The receptor comes from a woman between 45 and 60 years old with Graves' hyperthyroidism that later progressed to Graves' ophthalmopathy. The V call is TRBV3-1, the J call TRBJ1-1, with 12 positions matching TRBD1. The sequencing input was blood. The CDR3 region is CASSQVGQGAFGTEAFF. The CDR3 nucleotides are TGTGCCAGCAGCCAAGTGGGACAGGGGGCTTTCGGCACTGAAGCTTTCTTT.